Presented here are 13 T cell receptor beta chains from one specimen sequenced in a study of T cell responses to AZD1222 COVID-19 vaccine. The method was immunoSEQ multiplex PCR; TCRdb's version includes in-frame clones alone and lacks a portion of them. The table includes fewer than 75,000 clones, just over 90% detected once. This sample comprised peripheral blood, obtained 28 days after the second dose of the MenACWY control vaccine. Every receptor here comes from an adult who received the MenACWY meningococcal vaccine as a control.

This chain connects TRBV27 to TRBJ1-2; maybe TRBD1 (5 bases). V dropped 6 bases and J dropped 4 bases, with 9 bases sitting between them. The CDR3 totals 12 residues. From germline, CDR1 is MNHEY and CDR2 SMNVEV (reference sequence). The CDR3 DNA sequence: TGTGCCAGCAGAGAAGGGACCTATGGCTACACCTTC. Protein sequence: CASREGTYGYTF.

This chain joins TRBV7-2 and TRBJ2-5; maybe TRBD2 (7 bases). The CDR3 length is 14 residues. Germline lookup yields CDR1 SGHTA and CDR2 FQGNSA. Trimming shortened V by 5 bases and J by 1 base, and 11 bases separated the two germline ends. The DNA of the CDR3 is TGTGCCAGCAGCGTAGGGGGGGGCCAAGAGACCCAGTACTTC. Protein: CASSVGGGQETQYF.

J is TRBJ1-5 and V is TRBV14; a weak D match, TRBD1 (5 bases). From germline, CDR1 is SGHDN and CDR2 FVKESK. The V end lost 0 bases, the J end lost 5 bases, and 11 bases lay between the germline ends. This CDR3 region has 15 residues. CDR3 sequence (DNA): TGTGCCAGCAGCCAAGACCAGGGTGGGGATCAGCCCCAGCATTTT. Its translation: CASSQDQGGDQPQHF.

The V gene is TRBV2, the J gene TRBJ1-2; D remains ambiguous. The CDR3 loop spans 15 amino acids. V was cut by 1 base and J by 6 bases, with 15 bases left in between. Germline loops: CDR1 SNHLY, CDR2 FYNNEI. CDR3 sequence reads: CASSEVVSPPNGYTF. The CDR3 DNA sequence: TGTGCCAGCAGTGAAGTGGTCAGCCCGCCGAATGGCTACACCTTC.

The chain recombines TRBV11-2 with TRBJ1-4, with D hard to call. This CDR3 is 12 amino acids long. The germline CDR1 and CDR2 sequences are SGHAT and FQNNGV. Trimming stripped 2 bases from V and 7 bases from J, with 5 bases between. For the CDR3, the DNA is TGTGCCAGCAGCTTAATGGCTGAAAAACTGTTTTTT. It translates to CASSLMAEKLFF.

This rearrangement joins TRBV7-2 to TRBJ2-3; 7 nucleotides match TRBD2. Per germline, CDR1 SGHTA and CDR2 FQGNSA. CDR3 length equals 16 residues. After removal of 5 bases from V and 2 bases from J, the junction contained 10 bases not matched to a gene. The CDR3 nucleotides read TGTGCCAGCAGCACTGGGACTATTCAATACACAGATACGCAGTATTTT. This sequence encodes CASSTGTIQYTDTQYF.

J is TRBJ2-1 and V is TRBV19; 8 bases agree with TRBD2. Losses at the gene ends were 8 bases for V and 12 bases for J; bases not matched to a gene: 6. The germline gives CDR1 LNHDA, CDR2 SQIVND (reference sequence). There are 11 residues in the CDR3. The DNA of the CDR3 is TGTGCCAGTGGCACCCGGGGGGGGCAGTTCTTC. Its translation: CASGTRGGQFF.

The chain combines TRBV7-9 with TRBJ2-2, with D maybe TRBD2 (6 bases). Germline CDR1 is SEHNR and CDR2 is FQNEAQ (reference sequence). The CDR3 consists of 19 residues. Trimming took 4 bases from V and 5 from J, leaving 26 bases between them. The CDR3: CASSSVTSYAEAGTGELFF. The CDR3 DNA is TGTGCCAGCAGCTCCGTGACTAGTTACGCCGAGGCGGGGACCGGGGAGCTGTTTTTT.

DNA of the CDR3: TGTGCCAGCCAAACAGGGACGGGGGAGACCCAGTACTTC. Encoded protein: CASQTGTGETQYF. The V and J genes are TRBV18 and TRBJ2-5; maybe TRBD1 (6 bases). Germline loops: CDR1 KGHSH, CDR2 LQKENI. The CDR3 totals 13 residues. V was pared by 8 bases and J by 5 bases, with 15 bases between.

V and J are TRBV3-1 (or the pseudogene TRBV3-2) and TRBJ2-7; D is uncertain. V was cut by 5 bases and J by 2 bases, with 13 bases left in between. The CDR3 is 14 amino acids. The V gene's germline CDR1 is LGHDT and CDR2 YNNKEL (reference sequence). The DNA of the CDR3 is TGTGCCAGCAGCTCACGACTGCCCCCCTACGAGCAGTACTTC. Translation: CASSSRLPPYEQYF.

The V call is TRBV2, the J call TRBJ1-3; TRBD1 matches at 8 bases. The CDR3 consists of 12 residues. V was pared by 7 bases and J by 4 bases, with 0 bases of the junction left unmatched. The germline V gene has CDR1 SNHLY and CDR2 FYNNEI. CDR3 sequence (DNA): TGTGCCAGCAACAGGGGGGGAAACACCATATATTTT. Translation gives CASNRGGNTIYF. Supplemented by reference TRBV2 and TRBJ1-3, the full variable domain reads EPEVTQTPSHQVTQMGQEVILRCVPISNHLYFYWYRQILGQKVEFLVSFYNNEISEKSEIFDDQFSVERPDGSNFTLKIRSTKLEDSAMYFCASNRGGNTIYFGEGSWLTVV.

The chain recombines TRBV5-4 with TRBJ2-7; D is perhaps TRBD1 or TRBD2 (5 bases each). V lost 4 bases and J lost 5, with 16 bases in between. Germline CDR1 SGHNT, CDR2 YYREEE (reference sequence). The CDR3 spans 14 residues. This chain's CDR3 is CASSPPGRPDEQYF. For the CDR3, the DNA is TGTGCCAGCAGCCCGCCGGGACGCCCAGACGAGCAGTACTTC.

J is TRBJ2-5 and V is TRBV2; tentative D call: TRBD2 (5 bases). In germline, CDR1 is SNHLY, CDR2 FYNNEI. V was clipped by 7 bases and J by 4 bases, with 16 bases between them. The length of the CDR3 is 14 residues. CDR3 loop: CASMRAPAVETQYF. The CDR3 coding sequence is TGTGCCAGCATGCGGGCGCCGGCTGTAGAGACCCAGTACTTC.